This passage covers 21 T cell receptor beta chains from one sample sequenced in a study of cytotoxic CD8 clonotypes in ibrutinib-treated CLL. Repertoires were generated with immunoSEQ multiplex PCR, while TCRdb's copy carries only in-frame clones and drops some. The sample has tens of thousands of clones, 55% to 70% seen once. Specimen: PBMCs, collected after 24 months of ibrutinib treatment. The receptors were sampled from a human donor with chronic lymphocytic leukemia.

The chain is built from TRBV6-1 and TRBJ2-5; 10 bases line up with TRBD1. Trimming cost V 3 bases and J 5 bases; bases outside gene matches: 18. CDR1 and CDR2 (germline): MNHNS, SASEGT. The CDR3 spans 19 residues. CDR3 bases: TGTGCCAGCAGTGACACTGGGACAGGGGTTTCCGACTGGGGGGAGACCCAGTACTTC. Translation gives CASSDTGTGVSDWGETQYF.

This clone was seen only a few times. The gene calls are TRBV7-9 and TRBJ1-2, with a tentative D call TRBD1 (5 bases). The CDR3 spans 15 residues. Between the trimmed V and J ends, which lost 4 bases and 5 bases, there was a span of 17 bases. The germline gives CDR1 SEHNR, CDR2 FQNEAQ (reference sequence). The CDR3 is CASSSGTTGLYGYTF. CDR3 sequence (DNA): TGTGCCAGCAGCTCAGGGACTACTGGACTATATGGCTACACCTTC. Combining the CDR3 with reference TRBV7-9 and TRBJ1-2 gives the whole variable domain DTGVSQNPRHKITKRGQNVTFRCDPISEHNRLYWYRQTLGQGPEFLTYFQNEAQLEKSRLLSDRFSAERPKGSFSTLEIQRTEQGDSAMYLCASSSGTTGLYGYTFGSGTRLTVV.

This chain joins TRBV7-8 and TRBJ1-1; D unresolved. CDR1 and CDR2 (germline): SGHVS, FQNEAQ. The V end lost 5 bases, the J end lost 0 bases, and 10 bases lay between the germline ends. This CDR3 region has 14 residues. The DNA for the CDR3 is TGTGCCAGCAGCCGCCTAGGAGTGAACACTGAAGCTTTCTTT. Translated, it gives CASSRLGVNTEAFF.

This chain connects TRBV6-1 to TRBJ2-3; D tentatively reads TRBD1 or TRBD2 (5 bases each). CDR1 and CDR2 (germline): MNHNS, SASEGT. Trimming left V 8 bases short and J 4 bases short, with 13 bases between. This CDR3 comprises 13 residues. The CDR3 is CASEGLVADTQYF. CDR3 in DNA: TGTGCCAGCGAGGGGCTAGTGGCAGATACGCAGTATTTT.

This rearrangement joins TRBV29-1 to TRBJ1-1; D is ambiguous. This CDR3 region has 13 residues. Germline V CDR1 and CDR2: SQVTM, ANQGSEA. The DNA for the CDR3 is TGCACCCTCTCCCCGGGTATGAACACTGAAGCTTTCTTT. This sequence encodes CTLSPGMNTEAFF. Using reference TRBV29-1 and TRBJ1-1 for the parts outside the CDR3, the full variable domain is SAVISQKPSRDICQRGTSLTIQCQVDSQVTMMFWYRQQPGQSLTLIATANQGSEATYESGFVIDKFPISRPNLTFSTLTVSNMSPEDSSIYLCTLSPGMNTEAFFGQGTRLTVV.

This clone was counted between two and nine times. The genes are TRBV23-1 and TRBJ1-4, with D tentatively TRBD1 (6 bases). TRBV23-1 is identified as an open reading frame with a role that is uncertain. The CDR3 has 19 residues. V dropped 0 bases and J dropped 0 bases, with 17 bases sitting between them. The CDR3 DNA sequence: TGCGCCAGCAGTCAATCGCGGGGGGCCGGACGAGCAACTAATGAAAAACTGTTTTTT. Translation: CASSQSRGAGRATNEKLFF.

The chain is built from TRBV19 and TRBJ2-7; D ambiguous. The CDR3 spans 13 residues. The V end lost 5 bases, the J end lost 6 bases, and 14 bases lay between the germline ends. CDR1 is LNHDA and CDR2 is SQIVND in the germline V gene (reference sequence). CDR3: CASSSHVSAEQYF. In DNA form, the CDR3 reads TGTGCCAGTAGTTCCCATGTCTCAGCCGAGCAGTACTTC.

The CDR3 region is CASTQVRAAQPQHF. DNA of the CDR3: TGTGCCAGCACCCAGGTCAGGGCGGCTCAGCCCCAGCATTTT. V and J are TRBV2 and TRBJ1-5, with D possibly TRBD1 on 5 matching bases. The CDR3 contains 14 residues. Trimming took off 7 bases at V and 6 bases at J, with 16 bases between the two ends. CDR1 and CDR2 (germline): SNHLY, FYNNEI.

The rearrangement links TRBV10-1 to TRBJ1-3; D is unclear. CDR1 is WNHNN and CDR2 is SYGVQD in the germline V gene (reference sequence). V was pared by 5 bases and J by 2 bases, with 7 bases between. There are 13 residues in the CDR3. CDR3 nucleotides: TGCGCCAGCAGTATCTCTCCTGGAAACACCATATATTTT. Translated: CASSISPGNTIYF.

This rearrangement joins TRBV5-1 to TRBJ2-2; possible D gene TRBD1, 6 bases. Germline V gives CDR1 SGHRS, CDR2 YFSETQ. The CDR3 length is 16 residues. Deletions cut 4 bases from V and 1 base from J, with 14 bases between. The CDR3 nucleotides read TGCGCCAGCAGCACACAGGGAATTGGGAACACCGGGGAGCTGTTTTTT. Translated: CASSTQGIGNTGELFF.

This chain uses TRBV28 with TRBJ2-1, with 8 bases matching TRBD2. CDR1 and CDR2 (germline): MDHEN, SYDVKM. J lost 7 bases, V lost 2 bases, and 7 bases had no gene match. This CDR3 is built from 15 residues. The CDR3, as DNA: TGTGCCAGCAGTTTAAACGGGGGGGCCGTAAATGAGCAGTTCTTC. Its translation: CASSLNGGAVNEQFF.

The sample holds a few counts of this clone. This sequence joins TRBV7-9 and TRBJ1-5; D is possibly TRBD1 (5 bases). The CDR3 is made up of 14 amino acids. V was pared by 1 base and J by 4 bases, with 8 bases between. CDR1 is SEHNR, CDR2 FQNEAQ, per germline (reference sequence). The DNA of the CDR3 is TGTGCCAGCAGCTTAGGGCAGGGAAATCAGCCCCAGCATTTT. This sequence encodes CASSLGQGNQPQHF.

The V and J genes are TRBV9 and TRBJ2-7; D may be TRBD2 (7 bases). With 4 bases removed from V and 2 bases from J, the gap between germline ends came to 19 bases. Germline V gene lookup returns CDR1 SGDLS and CDR2 YYNGEE. There are 16 residues in the CDR3. CDR3 coding DNA: TGTGCCAGCAGCCGGGGGGCCGCAGTCCTCCCCTACGAGCAGTACTTC. This encodes CASSRGAAVLPYEQYF.

This clone was counted once. This rearrangement joins TRBV15 to TRBJ2-2, with no clear D. CDR1 is LNHNV and CDR2 is YYDKDF in the germline V gene (reference sequence). Trimming removed 5 bases at V and 0 bases at J, with 13 bases between. The CDR3 has 16 residues. CDR3 in DNA: TGTGCCACCAGCCCCTTGGTGAAGACGAACACCGGGGAGCTGTTTTTT. This gives the protein CATSPLVKTNTGELFF.

The chain uses TRBV6-4 and TRBJ2-4, with D perhaps TRBD2 (6 bases). CDR3 size: 16 residues. The V end was cut by 0 bases, the J end by 6 bases, with 15 bases between. Germline V lookup: CDR1 MRHNA, CDR2 SNTAGT. The CDR3 region is CASSDSKGFGGNIQYF. As DNA, the CDR3 is TGTGCCAGCAGTGACTCGAAAGGGTTCGGGGGAAACATTCAGTACTTC.

The chain carries TRBV12-2 and TRBJ1-2; the table's D call of TRBD1 was not tested on the DNA. TRBV12-2 is assigned pseudogene status. The CDR3 runs to 14 residues. CDR3 region: CASRPGTANYGYTF. The CDR3 DNA reads as TGTGCAAGTCGCCCAGGGACAGCGAACTATGGCTACACCTTC.

This clone has more than one count but fewer than ten. The chain carries TRBV6-6 and TRBJ2-7; 9 nucleotides match TRBD1. V lost 4 bases to trimming and J lost 5 bases; unmatched junction nucleotides: 12. The CDR3 length is 16 residues. CDR1 and CDR2 from the germline V gene are MNHNY and SVGAGI (reference sequence). CDR3 sequence reads: CASSSGTGRVLNEQYF. CDR3 nucleotide sequence: TGTGCCAGCAGTTCAGGGACAGGGCGGGTTCTGAACGAGCAGTACTTC.

The V gene is TRBV4-3, the J gene TRBJ2-1; TRBD1 is a possible D gene (5 bases). Trimming took 4 bases from V and 8 from J, leaving 15 bases between them. CDR3 length: 14 amino acids. Germline lookup yields CDR1 LGHNA and CDR2 YSLEER. As DNA, the CDR3 is TGCGCCAGCAGCCGACAGTCCCACAGCGATGAGCAGTTCTTC. This translates into CASSRQSHSDEQFF.

The chain joins TRBV6-1 to TRBJ1-6; D might be TRBD1 (5 bases). This CDR3 contains 15 residues. V was shortened by 6 bases and J by 5 bases, with 14 bases between the two germline ends. CDR1 and CDR2 (germline): MNHNS, SASEGT. CDR3 nucleotides: TGTGCCAGCAGGGAGCGGGGGGGGAATAATTCACCCCTCCACTTT. This encodes CASRERGGNNSPLHF.

The V gene is TRBV18, the J gene TRBJ2-7; no clear D gene. The CDR3 length is 13 residues. V lost 6 bases and J 4 bases, leaving 13 bases between the germline ends. Germline values: CDR1 KGHSH, CDR2 LQKENI. CDR3 sequence reads: CASSVGVSYEQYF. For the CDR3, the DNA is TGTGCCAGCTCGGTAGGTGTATCTTACGAGCAGTACTTC.

This chain connects TRBV19 to TRBJ1-2; no reliable D call. This CDR3 has 14 residues. Looked up from germline, CDR1 is LNHDA and CDR2 is SQIVND (reference sequence). V lost 6 bases and J lost 4, with 15 bases in between. The CDR3 protein is CASSPEGVVYGYTF. CDR3 nucleotides: TGTGCCAGTAGCCCGGAGGGAGTCGTCTATGGCTACACCTTC.